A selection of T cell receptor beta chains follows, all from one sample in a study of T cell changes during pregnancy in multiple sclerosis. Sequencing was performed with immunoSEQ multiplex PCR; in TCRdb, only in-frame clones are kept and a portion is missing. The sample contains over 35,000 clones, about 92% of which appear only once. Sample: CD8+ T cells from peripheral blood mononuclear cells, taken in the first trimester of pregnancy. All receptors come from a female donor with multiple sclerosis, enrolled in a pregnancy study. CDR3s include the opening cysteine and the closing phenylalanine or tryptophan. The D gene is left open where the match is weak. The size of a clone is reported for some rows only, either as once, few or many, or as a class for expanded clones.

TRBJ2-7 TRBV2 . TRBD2 CASSEVSLAGGEQYF TGTGCCAGCAGTGAGGTTTCCCTAGCGGGGGGCGAGCAGTACTTC
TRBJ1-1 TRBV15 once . CATSRVPSGAFF TGTGCCACCAGCAGAGTCCCCAGTGGAGCTTTCTTT
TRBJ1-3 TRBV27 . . CASSAAGAGNTIYF TGTGCCAGCAGTGCGGCGGGAGCTGGAAACACCATATATTTT
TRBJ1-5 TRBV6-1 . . CASSEWVGIANQPQHF TGTGCCAGCAGTGAATGGGTCGGAATAGCCAATCAGCCCCAGCATTTT
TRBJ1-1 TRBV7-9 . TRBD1 CASSLGPDRATEAFF TGTGCCAGCAGCTTAGGCCCAGACAGGGCCACTGAAGCTTTCTTT
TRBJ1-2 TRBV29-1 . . CSVEEVSDMVPDGYTF TGCAGCGTTGAGGAGGTGTCCGATATGGTACCCGATGGCTACACCTTC
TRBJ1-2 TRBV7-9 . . CASSERGQGYGYTF TGTGCCAGCAGCGAAAGGGGCCAGGGATATGGCTACACCTTC
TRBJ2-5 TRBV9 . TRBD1 CASSVDGTVEETQYF TGTGCCAGCAGCGTAGATGGGACAGTAGAAGAGACCCAGTACTTC
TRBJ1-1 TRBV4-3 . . CASSLQGSGEAFF TGCGCCAGCAGCCTTCAGGGATCCGGTGAAGCTTTCTTT
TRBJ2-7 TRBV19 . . CASRGNFTRGFYEQYF TGTGCCAGTAGGGGAAATTTCACCCGGGGATTCTACGAGCAGTACTTC
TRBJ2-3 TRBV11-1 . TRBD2 CASSLGRGGTDTQYF TGTGCCAGCAGCTTAGGGCGGGGGGGCACAGATACGCAGTATTTT
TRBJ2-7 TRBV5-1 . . CASSFGGNEQYF TGCGCCAGCAGCTTTGGGGGGAACGAGCAGTACTTC
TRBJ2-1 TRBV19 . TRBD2 CASSWVAGGGEQFF TGTGCCAGCTCTTGGGTAGCGGGTGGGGGTGAGCAGTTCTTC
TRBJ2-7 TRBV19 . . CASSIVGYEQYF TGTGCCAGTAGTATAGTCGGCTACGAGCAGTACTTC
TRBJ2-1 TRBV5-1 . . CASSPGFINEQFF TGCGCCAGCAGCCCGGGGTTCATCAATGAGCAGTTCTTC
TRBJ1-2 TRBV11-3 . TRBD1 CASSAGTGGGYTF TGTGCCAGCAGCGCAGGGACAGGGGGCGGCTACACCTTC
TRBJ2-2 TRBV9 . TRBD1 CASSVRDRDTGELFF TGTGCCAGCAGCGTCCGGGACAGGGACACCGGGGAGCTGTTTTTT
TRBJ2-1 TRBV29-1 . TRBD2 CSVETLAGPPHEQFF TGCAGCGTTGAAACGCTAGCGGGCCCTCCACATGAGCAGTTCTTC
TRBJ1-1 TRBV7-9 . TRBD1 CASSNLQGESEAFF TGTGCCAGCAGCAACCTACAGGGGGAGAGTGAAGCTTTCTTT
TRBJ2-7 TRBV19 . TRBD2 CASSALTSGGAYEQYF TGTGCCAGTAGTGCTCTGACTAGCGGGGGGGCCTACGAGCAGTACTTC
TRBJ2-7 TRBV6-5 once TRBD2 CASSFAGTISYEQYF TGTGCCAGCAGTTTCGCCGGGACTATCAGCTACGAGCAGTACTTC
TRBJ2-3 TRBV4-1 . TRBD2 CASSHPSSGGSDTQYF TGCGCCAGCAGCCATCCTTCGAGCGGGGGATCAGATACGCAGTATTTT
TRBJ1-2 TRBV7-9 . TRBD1 CASSDLIRGEYGYTF TGTGCCAGCAGCGACTTAATCAGGGGGGAATATGGCTACACCTTC
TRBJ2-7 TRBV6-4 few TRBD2 CASSESGGSYEQYF TGTGCCAGCAGTGAGTCGGGGGGATCTTACGAGCAGTACTTC
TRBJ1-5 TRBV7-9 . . CASKASGDQPQHF TGTGCCAGCAAAGCTTCAGGCGATCAGCCCCAGCATTTT
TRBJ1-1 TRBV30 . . CASKSWERAFF TGTGCCTCAAAATCTTGGGAGCGAGCTTTCTTT
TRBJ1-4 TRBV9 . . CASSPRVFPTNEKLFF TGTGCCAGCAGCCCTCGGGTATTTCCAACTAATGAAAAACTGTTTTTT
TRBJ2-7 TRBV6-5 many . CASSYSSRSYEQYF TGTGCCAGCAGTTATTCTAGCAGAAGTTACGAGCAGTACTTC
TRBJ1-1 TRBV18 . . CASLSTVNTEAFF TGTGCCAGCTTATCCACAGTGAACACTGAAGCTTTCTTT
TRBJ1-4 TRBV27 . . CASSLGRLKEKLFF TGTGCCAGCAGTTTAGGCAGGCTCAAGGAAAAACTGTTTTTT
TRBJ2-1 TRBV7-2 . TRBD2 CASSFGTSGRNEQFF TGTGCCAGCAGCTTCGGGACTAGCGGGAGAAATGAGCAGTTCTTC
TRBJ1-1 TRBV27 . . CASSGAGETEAFF TGTGCCAGCAGTGGTGCAGGGGAGACTGAAGCTTTCTTT
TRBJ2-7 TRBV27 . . CASRSAGSVYEQYF TGTGCCAGCCGTTCGGCGGGATCGGTCTACGAGCAGTACTTC
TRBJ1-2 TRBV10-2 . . CASSPSGHGYTF TGCGCCAGCAGTCCTTCAGGGCATGGCTACACCTTC
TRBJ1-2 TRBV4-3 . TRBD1 CASSHPRTGDSGYTF TGCGCCAGCAGCCACCCCAGGACAGGCGATAGCGGCTACACCTTC
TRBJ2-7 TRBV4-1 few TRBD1 CASSQESRAGGFYEQYF TGCGCCAGCAGCCAAGAGTCAAGGGCAGGGGGATTCTACGAGCAGTACTTC
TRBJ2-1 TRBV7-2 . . CASSLAIQGKNEQFF TGTGCCAGCAGCTTAGCGATCCAGGGGAAAAATGAGCAGTTCTTC
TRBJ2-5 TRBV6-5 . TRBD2 CASSYAASGGQYF TGTGCCAGCAGTTACGCAGCTAGCGGGGGGCAGTACTTC
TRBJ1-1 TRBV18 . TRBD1 CASSLPSPQDRRYMNTEAFF TGTGCCAGCTCACTCCCCTCCCCTCAGGACAGGAGATATATGAACACTGAAGCTTTCTTT
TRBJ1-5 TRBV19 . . CASSIVLNSNQPQHF TGTGCCAGTAGTATAGTGCTAAATAGCAATCAGCCCCAGCATTTT
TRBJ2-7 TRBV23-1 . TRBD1 CAGGRQGESSYEQYF TGCGCCGGGGGTAGACAGGGAGAGAGCTCCTACGAGCAGTACTTC
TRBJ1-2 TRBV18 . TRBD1 CASSPPMGQGFTGYTF TGTGCCAGCTCACCACCTATGGGACAGGGGTTTACTGGCTACACCTTC
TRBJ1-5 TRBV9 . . CASSLGGNSNQPQHF TGTGCCAGCAGTTTAGGAGGGAATAGCAATCAGCCCCAGCATTTT
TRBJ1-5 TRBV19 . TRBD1 CASSMTGSVSQHF TGTGCCAGTAGTATGACAGGGTCCGTTTCCCAGCATTTT
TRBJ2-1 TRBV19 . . CASSRDYNEQFF TGTGCCAGTAGTCGGGATTACAATGAGCAGTTCTTC